These 2 T cell receptor beta chains came from one sample sequenced in a study of shared clonotypes between healthy human individuals. Measured with immunoSEQ multiplex PCR; TCRdb has only the in-frame clones, and not every one. The table lists approximately 2,000,000 clones, roughly 90% of them singletons. The source material was naive CD4+ T cells from PBMCs. Described subset: CD45RA+ positively selected. These receptor sequences come from a man younger than 35 in good health. Some clones in this sample may be carry-over from other donors' samples.

The V gene is TRBV5-1, the J gene TRBJ2-3; D gene ambiguous. The V end was cut by 3 bases, the J end by 0 bases, with 11 bases between. From germline, CDR1 is SGHRS and CDR2 YFSETQ. The length of the CDR3 is 15 residues. CDR3 loop: CASSSTPFSTDTQYF. CDR3 in DNA: TGCGCCAGCAGCTCCACCCCCTTCAGCACAGATACGCAGTATTTT.

The CDR3 DNA follows: TGTGCCAGCAGCTTTGACAGGGTGGCAGATACGCAGTATTTT. This gives the protein CASSFDRVADTQYF. The chain uses TRBV7-9 and TRBJ2-3, with 7 bases fitting TRBD1. The CDR3 runs 14 residues. The germline V gene has CDR1 SEHNR and CDR2 FQNEAQ (reference sequence). With 3 bases clipped from V and 4 bases from J, the junction kept 4 bases outside the gene matches.